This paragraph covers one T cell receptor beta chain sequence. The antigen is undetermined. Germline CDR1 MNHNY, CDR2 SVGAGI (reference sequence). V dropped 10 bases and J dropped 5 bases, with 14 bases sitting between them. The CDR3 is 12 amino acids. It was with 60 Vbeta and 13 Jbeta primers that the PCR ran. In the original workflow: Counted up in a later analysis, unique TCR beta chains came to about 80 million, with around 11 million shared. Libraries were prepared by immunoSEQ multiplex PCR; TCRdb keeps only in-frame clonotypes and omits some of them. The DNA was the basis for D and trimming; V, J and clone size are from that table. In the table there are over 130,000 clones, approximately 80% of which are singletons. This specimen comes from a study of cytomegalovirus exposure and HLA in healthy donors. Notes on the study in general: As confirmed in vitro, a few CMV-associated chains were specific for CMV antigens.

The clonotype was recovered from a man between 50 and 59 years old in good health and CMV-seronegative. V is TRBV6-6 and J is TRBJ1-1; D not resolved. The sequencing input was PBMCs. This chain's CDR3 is CATKGSGTEAFF. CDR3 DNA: TGTGCCACCAAGGGTTCGGGAACTGAAGCTTTCTTT.